Presented here are 3 T cell receptor beta chains from one specimen sequenced in a study of OX40 agonist ivuxolimab in advanced cancers. TCRdb's table, derived via immunoSEQ multiplex PCR, lists solely in-frame clones and lacks some. The data show some 60,000 clones, with 91% seen just once and more than 13% held by the top ten. Sequencing was performed on CD4+ or CD8+ T cells sorted from blood, taken in a trial of the OX40 agonist ivuxolimab. The receptors were gathered from an adult with an advanced solid tumor such as melanoma, head and neck, liver or kidney cancer.

In its sample, this clone was seen once. This chain connects TRBV28 to TRBJ2-4; 9 bases align to TRBD1. The germline V gene has CDR1 MDHEN and CDR2 SYDVKM. The CDR3 covers 16 residues. Losses at the gene ends were 1 base for V and 4 bases for J; bases not matched to a gene: 5. The CDR3 DNA follows: TGTGCCAGCAGTTTATTGGGGGACAGGGCGAAAAACATTCAGTACTTC. Amino acids: CASSLLGDRAKNIQYF. The complete variable domain, with remaining parts taken from reference TRBV28 and TRBJ2-4, reads DVKVTQSSRYLVKRTGEKVFLECVQDMDHENMFWYRQDPGLGLRLIYFSYDVKMKEKGDIPEGYSVSREKKERFSLILESASTNQTSMYLCASSLLGDRAKNIQYFGAGTRLSVL.

The chain recombines TRBV11-2 with TRBJ2-3; D is unclear. V gave up 4 bases and J gave up 2 bases, with 16 bases separating them. This CDR3 comprises 16 residues. Germline V gene lookup returns CDR1 SGHAT and CDR2 FQNNGV. CDR3 DNA sequence: TGTGCCAGCAGCTCGCAACTAACACTTCTCACAGATACGCAGTATTTT. Translated, it gives CASSSQLTLLTDTQYF. Combining the CDR3 with reference TRBV11-2 and TRBJ2-3 gives the whole variable domain EAGVAQSPRYKIIEKRQSVAFWCNPISGHATLYWYQQILGQGPKLLIQFQNNGVVDDSQLPKDRFSAERLKGVDSTLKIQPAKLEDSAVYLCASSSQLTLLTDTQYFGPGTRLTVL.

This rearrangement joins TRBV11-2 to TRBJ2-6; D gene unclear. The germline gives CDR1 SGHAT, CDR2 FQNNGV. The CDR3 has 16 amino acids. Between the trimmed V and J ends, which lost 11 bases and 2 bases, there was a span of 19 bases. CDR3 nucleotides: TGTGCCGGCTTAAGGCCAGGTCTTCCTGGGGCCAACGTCCTGACTTTC. Amino acid sequence: CAGLRPGLPGANVLTF.